The 11 T cell receptor beta chains below all came from one sample that was sequenced in a study of CD8 T cells in ankylosing spondylitis. MiXCR was run by TCRdb on the 5' RACE reads, yielding one entry per CDR3 protein. Of 200,000 to 300,000 distinct CDR3 sequences listed, roughly 10% were seen once; the top ten hold under 7%. The sequencing input was blood, either unsorted or a sorted T cell fraction (not recorded which). Receptor source: a male donor with ankylosing spondylitis or in good health (not recorded which).

The gene calls are TRBV24-1 and TRBJ2-3, with TRBD1 matching over 10 bases. J gave up 5 bases and V 2 bases, and 6 bases lay outside the gene matches. Germline V gives CDR1 KGHDR, CDR2 SFDVKD. CDR3 size: 16 residues. CDR3 sequence reads: CATSDSGTGDGDTQYF. The CDR3 DNA follows: TGTGCCACCAGTGATTCCGGGACAGGGGATGGAGATACGCAGTATTTT.

This clonotype was found a few times. The gene calls are TRBV27 and TRBJ2-1, with TRBD2 identical over 7 bases. Germline V gene data show CDR1 as MNHEY and CDR2 as SMNVEV (reference sequence). J lost 6 bases, V lost 2 bases, and 4 bases had no gene match. This CDR3 spans 14 amino acids. The CDR3 reads CASSLELAANEQFF. The CDR3 bases are TGTGCCAGCAGTTTAGAGCTAGCGGCCAATGAGCAGTTCTTC.

This clonotype was detected ten times or more. CDR3 bases: TGCGCCAGCAGTGAGTCGGTGGGCTCGTCCCAGTACTTC. Translating it yields CASSESVGSSQYF. The chain recombines TRBV10-1 with TRBJ2-5; no clear D gene. Germline V lookup: CDR1 WNHNN, CDR2 SYGVQD (reference sequence). V lost 0 bases and J 9 bases, leaving 11 bases between the germline ends. This CDR3 is built from 13 residues.

The sample holds many counts of this clonotype. The V and J genes are TRBV5-1 and TRBJ2-1; the D gene is possibly TRBD2 (5 bases). Germline CDR1 and CDR2: SGHRS and YFSETQ. This CDR3 has 17 residues. Trimming stripped 4 bases from V and 2 bases from J, with 19 bases between. In DNA, the CDR3 is TGCGCCAGCAGCCCCCGGGGTGGAAGGGCAGCCTACAATGAGCAGTTCTTC. It translates to CASSPRGGRAAYNEQFF.

This clonotype appeared many times. This rearrangement joins TRBV12-5 to TRBJ2-1; D possibly uses TRBD1 or TRBD2 (5 bases each). Germline lookup yields CDR1 LGHNT and CDR2 FRNRAP. CDR3 length: 15 amino acids. Trimming took 4 bases from V and 0 from J, leaving 10 bases between them. The CDR3 DNA reads as TGTGCTAGTGGTTGGGACGCCCGCTCCTACAATGAGCAGTTCTTC. Translation: CASGWDARSYNEQFF.

This clonotype was detected only a few times. The chain is built from TRBV29-1 and TRBJ2-3; D call uncertain. The germline gives CDR1 SQVTM, CDR2 ANQGSEA. The CDR3 length is 12 residues. Trimming cost V 2 bases and J 6 bases, with 9 bases left between them. The CDR3 spells CSVESSLDTQYF. The CDR3 DNA reads TGCAGCGTTGAATCCTCCTTGGATACGCAGTATTTT.

In its sample, this clonotype was seen once. The DNA of the CDR3 is TGTGCCAGCAGGGGGACAGAGCAAGAGACCCAGTACTTC. It is translated as CASRGTEQETQYF. V is TRBV12-3 or TRBV12-4 and J is TRBJ2-5; 7 positions agree with TRBD1. This CDR3 is 13 amino acids long. The trim removed 6 bases at V and 2 bases at J, leaving 3 bases unmatched.

This clonotype occurred a few times. This chain uses TRBV7-3 with TRBJ2-1; TRBD1 matches 8 bases. Unmatched junction bases numbered 10, after V lost 4 bases and J lost 5 bases. The germline V gene encodes CDR1 SGHTA and CDR2 FQGTGA. This CDR3 spans 16 amino acids. CDR3 nucleotide sequence: TGTGCCAGCAGCTCGTCTTCCGGGACAGGCAACAATGAGCAGTTCTTC. Its protein product is CASSSSSGTGNNEQFF.

For this clonotype: A single base separates this from a much larger clone, so it may be a read error. The V gene is TRBV3-1, the J gene TRBJ2-1, with TRBD2 matching 8 bases. Germline values: CDR1 LGHDT, CDR2 YNNKEL (reference sequence). CDR3 size: 14 residues. The CDR3 coding sequence is TGTGTCAGCAGTGCTGGACTAGCCCAAAATGAGCAGTTCTTC. Translation: CVSSAGLAQNEQFF.

This clonotype was found many times. The V and J genes are TRBV20-1 and TRBJ2-3; no clear D gene. Germline V gene sequence: CDR1 DFQATT, CDR2 SNEGSKA (reference sequence). V shed 5 bases and J shed 0 bases, with 9 bases lying between them. This CDR3 has 13 residues. The CDR3 DNA follows: TGCAGTGCTCGCCTCGAGAGCACAGATACGCAGTATTTT. This gives the protein CSARLESTDTQYF.

At least ten counts were recorded for this clonotype. CDR3 in amino acids: CATKLYVGGADQETQYF. The CDR3, as DNA: TGTGCCACCAAACTATACGTGGGGGGCGCAGACCAAGAGACCCAGTACTTC. The genes are TRBV28 and TRBJ2-5; D tentatively reads TRBD1 or TRBD2 (6 bases each). Trimming stripped 10 bases from V and 0 bases from J, with 24 bases between. CDR3 length: 17 residues. The germline CDR1 and CDR2 sequences are MDHEN and SYDVKM.